What follows are 15 T cell receptor beta chains derived from one specimen sequenced in a study of beta chain features in type 1 diabetes. Sequenced material consisted of expressed TCRB transcripts (all of the isolated RNA was reverse transcribed). The protocol was immunoSEQ multiplex PCR, while the TCRdb copy is restricted to in-frame clones and leaves out a portion. The sample comprises around 430,000 clones, about 30% of which are singletons, and 0.05% to 0.07% rests with the top ten. Source material: naive CD4+ T cells from blood. The receptor source for this set is a man aged 18 to 30 in good health.

This clone came up a few times. V usage is TRBV5-6 and J usage is TRBJ2-7; 7 positions agree with TRBD2. The length of the CDR3 is 16 residues. J lost 5 bases, V lost 0 bases, and 11 bases had no gene match. The germline V gene has CDR1 SGHDT and CDR2 YYEEEE. In nucleotides, the CDR3 is TGTGCCAGCAGCTTGGGGCTTAGGGCGGGAGCTCACGAGCAGTACTTC. It is translated as CASSLGLRAGAHEQYF.

This rearrangement joins TRBV28 to TRBJ2-6; 12 positions match TRBD2. This CDR3 is built from 20 residues. The trim removed 7 bases at V and 3 bases at J, leaving 16 bases unmatched. The germline CDR1 and CDR2 sequences are MDHEN and SYDVKM. The CDR3 bases are TGTGCCAGCACCACCTTGGGGCTAGCGGGAGGGCCCATTGGGGCCAACGTCCTGACTTTC. As protein: CASTTLGLAGGPIGANVLTF.

This clone was seen more than once but under ten times. The CDR3 loop is CASSAQVLGVEFF. CDR3 DNA: TGTGCCAGCAGTGCCCAAGTGCTAGGGGTGGAGTTCTTC. The chain couples TRBV25-1 to TRBJ2-1, with D possibly being TRBD1 (5 bases). The CDR3 spans 13 residues. From germline, CDR1 is MGHDK and CDR2 SYGVNS. The V and J ends lost 4 bases and 14 bases respectively, with 18 bases between them.

V gene TRBV6-6 combines with J gene TRBJ2-3, with 12 bases lining up with TRBD2. The germline gives CDR1 MNHNY, CDR2 SVGAGI (reference sequence). Losses at the gene ends were 2 bases for V and 6 bases for J; bases not matched to a gene: 3. The CDR3 spans 15 residues. The CDR3 nucleotides read TGTGCCAGCAGTTACCCGGGACTAGCGGGCGATACGCAGTATTTT. Protein sequence: CASSYPGLAGDTQYF.

This clone was observed a handful of times. V gene TRBV18 combines with J gene TRBJ2-1, with TRBD2 matching over 8 bases. Germline loops: CDR1 KGHSH, CDR2 LQKENI. The V segment lost 4 bases and the J segment 5 bases; nucleotides outside the gene matches: 7. This CDR3 contains 15 residues. The CDR3 loop is CASSLTSGTNNEQFF. DNA for the CDR3: TGTGCCAGCTCACTAACTAGCGGAACAAACAATGAGCAGTTCTTC.

The V call is TRBV7-2, the J call TRBJ1-2; 7 positions match TRBD1. Germline CDR1 is SGHTA and CDR2 is FQGNSA. The CDR3 is made up of 14 amino acids. The V gene end was trimmed by 5 bases and the J gene end by 6 bases; junction bases not matched to a gene: 9. CDR3 sequence reads: CASSPRDRENGYTF. Written as DNA, the CDR3 is TGTGCCAGCAGCCCCCGAGACAGGGAAAATGGCTACACCTTC.

In its sample, this clone was seen a few times. The chain links TRBV30 to TRBJ1-1; D unclear. This CDR3 is 14 amino acids long. V was pared by 4 bases and J by 0 bases, with 12 bases between. CDR1 is GTSNPN, CDR2 SVGIG, per germline (reference sequence). This chain's CDR3 is CAWTVPRVNTEAFF. In DNA, the CDR3 is TGTGCCTGGACCGTCCCCAGAGTGAACACTGAAGCTTTCTTT.

The V gene is TRBV29-1, the J gene TRBJ2-7, with 8 bases identical to TRBD1. Trimming at V came to 3 bases and at J to 2 bases, leaving 9 bases not matched to a gene. The CDR3 is 15 amino acids. From germline, CDR1 is SQVTM and CDR2 ANQGSEA. Here the CDR3 DNA reads TGCAGCGTTGAGGGTATTGGACAGGGACCCTACGAGCAGTACTTC. Its translation is CSVEGIGQGPYEQYF.

V is TRBV7-9 and J is TRBJ2-5; a weak D match, TRBD1 (5 bases). The V and J ends lost 5 bases and 3 bases respectively, with 16 bases between them. Germline V gives CDR1 SEHNR, CDR2 FQNEAQ (reference sequence). The CDR3 is made up of 15 amino acids. The CDR3 coding sequence is TGTGCCAGCAGCCTCCCGGGCAGGGCCAAAGAGACCCAGTACTTC. Residues: CASSLPGRAKETQYF.

The sample holds a few counts of this clone. The chain carries TRBV7-2 and TRBJ2-3, with TRBD1 as a possible D gene (6 bases). CDR1 is SGHTA and CDR2 is FQGNSA in the germline V gene. The V and J ends lost 1 base and 3 bases respectively, with 14 bases between them. The CDR3 covers 16 residues. For the CDR3, the DNA is TGTGCCAGCAGCTTAGGTGCACGAAGGGGGACAGATACGCAGTATTTT. Protein sequence: CASSLGARRGTDTQYF.

Concerning this clone itself: Other DNA sequences in this sample translate to the same CDR3. The rearrangement uses TRBV30 and TRBJ2-5; D call uncertain. The V gene's germline CDR1 is GTSNPN and CDR2 SVGIG (reference sequence). Trimming cost V 0 bases and J 3 bases, with 8 bases left between them. CDR3 length equals 13 residues. As DNA, the CDR3 is TGTGCCTGGAGTGTTCGAAGAGAAGAGACCCAGTACTTC. Its protein is CAWSVRREETQYF.

The chain employs TRBV6-5 and TRBJ1-2, with 8 bases fitting TRBD1. The CDR3 extends over 14 amino acids. Per the germline V gene, CDR1 is MNHEY and CDR2 is SVGAGI. V shed 3 bases, J shed 7 bases, and the junction held 7 bases outside the gene matches. CDR3 sequence: CASSYKGQGPGYTF. The CDR3 bases are TGTGCCAGCAGTTATAAAGGACAGGGTCCTGGCTACACCTTC.

This sequence joins TRBV27 and TRBJ2-7, with 10 positions matching TRBD2. CDR1 is MNHEY and CDR2 is SMNVEV in the germline V gene (reference sequence). V trimming: 5 bases; J trimming: 4 bases; junction bases outside the gene matches: 5. The length of the CDR3 is 14 residues. The CDR3 coding sequence is TGTGCCAGCAGTCGACTAGCGGGCGTTTACGAGCAGTACTTC. It yields the protein CASSRLAGVYEQYF.

The chain recombines TRBV28 with TRBJ2-1; D remains unclear. This CDR3 contains 16 residues. CDR1 is MDHEN and CDR2 is SYDVKM in the germline V gene. Trimming took off 6 bases at V and 0 bases at J, with 15 bases between the two ends. CDR3 in DNA: TGTGCCAGCAGCCAGATGGGTTTCCCCTCCTACAATGAGCAGTTCTTC. As protein: CASSQMGFPSYNEQFF. The full variable domain, rest sourced from reference TRBV28 and TRBJ2-1, is DVKVTQSSRYLVKRTGEKVFLECVQDMDHENMFWYRQDPGLGLRLIYFSYDVKMKEKGDIPEGYSVSREKKERFSLILESASTNQTSMYLCASSQMGFPSYNEQFFGPGTRLTVL.

The chain is built from TRBV7-3 and TRBJ2-3, with D possibly being TRBD2 (6 bases). The V end lost 5 bases, the J end lost 8 bases, and 14 bases lay between the germline ends. The CDR3 is 13 residues long. The germline V gene has CDR1 SGHTA and CDR2 FQGTGA. CDR3 DNA: TGTGCCAGCAGCCTCGGGGGTGAGGGTACGCAGTATTTT. Translated, it gives CASSLGGEGTQYF.